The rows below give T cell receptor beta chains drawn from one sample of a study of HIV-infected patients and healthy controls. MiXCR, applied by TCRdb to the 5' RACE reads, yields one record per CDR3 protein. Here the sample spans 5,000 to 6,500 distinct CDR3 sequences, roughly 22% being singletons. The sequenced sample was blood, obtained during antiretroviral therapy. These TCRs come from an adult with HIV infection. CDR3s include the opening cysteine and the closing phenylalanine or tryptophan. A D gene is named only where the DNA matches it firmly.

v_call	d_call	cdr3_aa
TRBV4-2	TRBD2	CASSPLLAEVQETQYF
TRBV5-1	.	CASSLQSPELTGELFF
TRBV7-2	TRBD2	CASSSPRLAGELKETQYF
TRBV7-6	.	CASSLGGEYCEQYF
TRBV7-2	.	CASSFDTANTEAFF
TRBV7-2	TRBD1	CASIRDRGRSSYNEQFF
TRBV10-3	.	CAISTGRSNTEAFF
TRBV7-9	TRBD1	CASRLGTGGYEQYF
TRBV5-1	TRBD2	CASSLGWGGAKNIQYF
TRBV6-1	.	CASRQGGTVSNQPQHF
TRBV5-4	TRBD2	CASSLAERGNTGELFF
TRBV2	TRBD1	CASQGQGGNQPQHF
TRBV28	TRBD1	CASMMGGNRGWNYGYTF
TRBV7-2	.	CASSLTTISGNTIYF
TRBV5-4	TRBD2	CASSSEASGDQETQYF
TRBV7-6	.	CASSLRDVTDTQYF
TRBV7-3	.	CASSLLPVGGLSSYEQYF
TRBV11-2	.	CASRGPTDTQYF
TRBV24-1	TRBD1	CATSEKGARLNEQFF
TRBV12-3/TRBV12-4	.	CASRIGGGYQETQYF
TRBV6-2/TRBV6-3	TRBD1	CASSYGTGVGYGYTF
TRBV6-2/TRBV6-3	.	CASSYYIYEQYF
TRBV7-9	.	CASSPPGGLYEQYF
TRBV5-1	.	CASSLEGYGYTF
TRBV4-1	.	CASSRGTGTEAFF
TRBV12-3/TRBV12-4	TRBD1	CASTPGQGSAEAFF
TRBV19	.	CASSDPGPRSGNTIYF
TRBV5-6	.	CASSLRWGSHGANVLTF
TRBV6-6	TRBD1	CASSYQRQGADTEAFF
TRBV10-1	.	CASSERIGETQYF
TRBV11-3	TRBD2	CASSFEGTTTYEQYF
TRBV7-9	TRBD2	CASSLGLAGITDTQYF
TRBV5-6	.	CASSPRWGSPLHF
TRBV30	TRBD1	CAWTSRTGSSYEQYF
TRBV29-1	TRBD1	CSVGWGQGSHEQYF
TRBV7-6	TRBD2	CASSLASASGGHPSTDTQYF
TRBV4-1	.	CASSQEFKGSYNSPLHF
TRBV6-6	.	CASSYANQPQHF
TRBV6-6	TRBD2	CAGSWRGEDTQYF
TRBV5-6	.	CASSLWQGLGNSPLHF
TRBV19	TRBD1	CASSDRDRADTRRNEQFF
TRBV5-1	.	CASSPGSPFDTWELFF
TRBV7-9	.	CASSSINQPQHF
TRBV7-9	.	CASSLTSITKETQYF
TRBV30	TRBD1	CAWSWTGGGETQYF
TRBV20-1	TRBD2	CSATTSVILTDTQYF
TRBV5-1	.	CASSLGGGQETQYF
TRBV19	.	CASSSRRINEKLFF
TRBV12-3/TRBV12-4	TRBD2	CASSVYSGGAPQETQYF
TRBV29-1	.	CSVAETVPEAFF
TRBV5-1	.	CASSLARQEGLDEQYF
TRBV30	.	CAWNFVGGPDEQYF
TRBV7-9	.	CASSFIETAANSPLHF
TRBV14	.	CASKAEHYTEAFF
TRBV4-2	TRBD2	CASSQVWGEARGSVHLSYEQYF